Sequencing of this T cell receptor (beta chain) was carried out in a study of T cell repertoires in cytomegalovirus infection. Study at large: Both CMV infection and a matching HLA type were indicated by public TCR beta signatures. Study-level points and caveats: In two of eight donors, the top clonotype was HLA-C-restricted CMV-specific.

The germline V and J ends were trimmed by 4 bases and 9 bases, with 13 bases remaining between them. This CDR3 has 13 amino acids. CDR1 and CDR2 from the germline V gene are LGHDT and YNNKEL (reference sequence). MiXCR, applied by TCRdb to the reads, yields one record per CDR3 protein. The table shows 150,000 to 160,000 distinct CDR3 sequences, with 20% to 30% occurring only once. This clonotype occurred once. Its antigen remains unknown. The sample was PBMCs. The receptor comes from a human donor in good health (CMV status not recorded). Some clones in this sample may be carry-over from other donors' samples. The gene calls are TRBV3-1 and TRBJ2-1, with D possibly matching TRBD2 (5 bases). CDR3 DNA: TGTGCCAGCAGCCTCTGGACTCGGGGTGAGCAGTTCTTC. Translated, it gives CASSLWTRGEQFF.